This is a list of T cell receptor beta chains from one sample in a study of T cell repertoires in cytomegalovirus infection. TCRdb reprocessed the reads with MiXCR, giving one entry per CDR3 protein. This sample has approximately 310,000 distinct CDR3 sequences; 20% to 25% occur once, and the top ten carry about an eighth. No antigen has been identified for these receptors. The material sequenced was cultured PBMCs, taken from culture after CMV antigen stimulation. The origin of the receptors is a human donor in good health (CMV status not recorded). Some clones in this sample may be carry-over from other donors' samples. Each CDR3 is given with its conserved first and last residue. Fields, in order: CDR3 protein, CDR3 DNA, D gene, V gene, clone size, J gene. A D gene is named only where the DNA matches it firmly. Part of the rows lack a size; the others show once, few, many or a class for expanded clones.

CASLNLDKAFF	TGTGCCAGCCTTAATCTGGACAAAGCTTTCTTT	-	TRBV19	few	TRBJ1-1
CASSPPGGQLYGYTF	TGTGCCAGCAGCCCTCCCGGAGGACAGCTCTATGGCTACACCTTC	-	TRBV7-9	-	TRBJ1-2
CASSQEQGPNTEAFF	TGCGCCAGCAGCCAAGAGCAGGGACCGAACACTGAAGCTTTCTTT	-	TRBV4-1	-	TRBJ1-1
CASSRDGQSNEQFF	TGTGCCAGCAGCCGGGACGGCCAAAGCAATGAGCAGTTCTTC	-	TRBV5-5	-	TRBJ2-1
CASSLRQSLDEQFF	TGTGCCAGCAGCTTGAGGCAGAGCTTGGATGAGCAGTTCTTC	-	TRBV7-2	few	TRBJ2-1
CASSLEGTSPNEQFF	TGTGCCAGCAGCTTAGAGGGGACTAGTCCCAATGAGCAGTTCTTC	TRBD2	TRBV7-3	many	TRBJ2-1
CASSQDLTGINSPLHF	TGTGCCAGCAGCCAAGATCTAACAGGGATTAATTCACCCCTCCACTTT	-	TRBV14	-	TRBJ1-6
CVKRGGSTTGELFF	TGTGTCAAACGAGGCGGTAGTACCACCGGGGAGCTGTTTTTT	-	TRBV28	-	TRBJ2-2
CASIVTGKYAGGYTF	TGTGCCAGCATTGTAACAGGGAAGTACGCGGGCGGCTACACCTTC	-	TRBV28	many	TRBJ1-2
CASSLVRDSKLFF	TGTGCCAGCAGCTTGGTTCGTGACAGTAAACTGTTTTTT	-	TRBV5-8	few	TRBJ1-4
CASTQAAGTTNEQFF	TGTGCCAGCACCCAAGCAGCGGGGACCACCAATGAGCAGTTCTTC	TRBD2	TRBV11-2	-	TRBJ2-1
CASSLARGKDSPLHF	TGTGCCAGCAGCTTAGCGCGGGGGAAAGACTCACCCCTCCACTTT	-	TRBV7-8	few	TRBJ1-6
CASSYSTSGTVYTGELFF	TGTGCCAGCAGTTACTCGACTAGCGGGACGGTGTACACCGGGGAGCTGTTTTTT	TRBD2	TRBV6-2/TRBV6-3	-	TRBJ2-2
CASSTRLAETDTQYF	TGTGCCAGCAGTACTCGACTAGCGGAGACAGATACGCAGTATTTT	TRBD2	TRBV6-2/TRBV6-3	few	TRBJ2-3
CASSQPRALKETQYF	TGTGCCAGCAGCCAACCGCGGGCCCTGAAAGAGACCCAGTACTTC	-	TRBV14	-	TRBJ2-5
CASSLRQGFATQYF	TGTGCCAGCAGCTTACGGCAGGGTTTCGCGACCCAGTACTTC	-	TRBV11-2	-	TRBJ2-5
CASSLFQAGGNTGELFF	TGTGCCAGCAGCCTCTTCCAAGCGGGAGGGAACACCGGGGAGCTGTTTTTT	TRBD2	TRBV7-2	few	TRBJ2-2
CASSWDGGSGANVLTF	TGTGCCAGCAGCTGGGACGGAGGGTCCGGGGCCAACGTCCTGACTTTC	-	TRBV7-2	few	TRBJ2-6
CASRQRLAGSNEQFF	TGTGCCAGCAGACAAAGACTAGCGGGATCCAATGAGCAGTTCTTC	TRBD2	TRBV6-1	many	TRBJ2-1
CSARDVETQYF	TGCAGTGCTAGAGATGTGGAGACCCAGTACTTC	-	TRBV20-1	-	TRBJ2-5